This is a list of T cell receptor beta chains from one sample in a study of neurological immune-mediated disorders. Via MiXCR, TCRdb re-called the 5' RACE reads, giving one row per CDR3 protein. This table holds about 44,000 distinct CDR3 sequences, over 6% found once. Input material: CD4+ T cells from blood. The receptors here all came from a woman in her 40s in good health. Each CDR3 is given with its conserved first and last residue. Fields, in order: clone size, J gene, V gene, D gene, CDR3 protein, CDR3 DNA. The D gene is left open where the match is weak. Clone size is stated in some rows and not others, as once, few, many or a class when expanded.

many TRBJ2-2 TRBV5-1 - CASSLGLVVGTGELFF TGCGCCAGCAGCTTGGGACTAGTCGTTGGCACCGGGGAGCTGTTTTTT
many TRBJ1-1 TRBV2 - CASSVWDTEAFF TGTGCCAGCAGTGTGTGGGACACTGAAGCTTTCTTT
many TRBJ2-3 TRBV20-1 TRBD2 CSASLLAGDADTQYF TGCAGTGCTAGTCTACTAGCGGGAGACGCAGATACGCAGTATTTT
many TRBJ2-2 TRBV20-1 TRBD2 CSARDSGRMDTGELFF TGCAGTGCTAGGGATAGCGGGAGGATGGACACCGGGGAGCTGTTTTTT
many TRBJ1-1 TRBV12-3/TRBV12-4 - CATAGGTLNTEAFF TGTGCCACCGCCGGGGGGACCCTGAACACTGAAGCTTTCTTT
many TRBJ2-7 TRBV12-3/TRBV12-4 - CASRLRGSSYEQYF TGTGCCAGCAGATTGAGGGGGAGCTCCTACGAGCAGTACTTC
- TRBJ1-1 TRBV20-1 TRBD1 CSAREQQGVNTEAFF TGCAGTGCTAGAGAGCAACAGGGGGTGAACACTGAAGCTTTCTTT
many TRBJ1-5 TRBV2 - CASRALPGQPQHF TGTGCCAGCAGGGCTCTTCCCGGTCAGCCCCAGCATTTT
many TRBJ2-7 TRBV5-6 TRBD2 CASSPAGTSGTRSYEQYF TGTGCCAGCAGCCCCGCCGGGACTAGCGGGACCAGGTCCTACGAGCAGTACTTC
- TRBJ2-1 TRBV7-3 TRBD1 CASSKTGADNEQFF TGTGCCAGCAGCAAGACAGGGGCCGACAATGAGCAGTTCTTC